This T cell receptor (beta chain) appears in the sequencing data of a study of human T cells and chemical hapten exposure. Overall study results and limits: Significantly greater numbers of large CDR3 similarity clusters came from expanded TCRs than from controls. DPC sensitization left the count of TCRs above 1 in 1000 unchanged.

The time point denotes: patch test 3, about 24 weeks after DPC sensitization. Treatment in this sample: therapeutic diphenylcyclopropenone sensitization with weekly scalp DPC. Total RNA was isolated from unfractionated whole blood. Donation of samples came from alopecia patients who were 18 to 70 years old and suitable for DPC. TCRdb re-called the RACE reads through MiXCR, storing one row per CDR3 protein. The sample shows 40,000 or so distinct CDR3 sequences, about 13% of them seen only once. Notes on this clonotype: Its specificity is not known.

This CDR3 contains 12 residues. V shed 4 bases and J 7 bases; nucleotides not matched to a gene: 5. CDR1 and CDR2 (germline): SGHRS, YFSETQ. This TCR came from a woman between 35 and 50 years old with alopecia areata. Some clones in this sample may be carry-over from other donors' samples. The specimen comprised whole blood, sampled in connection with sensitization to the hapten diphenylcyclopropenone (DPC). The chain is built from TRBV5-1 and TRBJ2-7; TRBD2 matches 7 bases. CDR3 protein: CASSREAGEQYF. The DNA for the CDR3 is TGCGCCAGCAGCCGGGAGGCCGGGGAGCAGTACTTC.